The 23 T cell receptor beta chains below all came from one sample that was sequenced in a study of blood T cells in healthy people across ages. Through a sample-barcoded 5' primer and a J-beta primer mix, a second PCR was run for about 6 to 11 cycles. One entry per CDR3 protein, called by TCRdb with MiXCR from the 5' RACE reads. This sample has about 640,000 distinct CDR3 sequences, with approximately 59% found just once. The specimen sequenced was blood. The receptor set was obtained from a man aged 55 to 69 in good health.

J is TRBJ1-6 and V is TRBV7-2; 7 bases map to TRBD1. The V gene's germline CDR1 is SGHTA and CDR2 FQGNSA. The CDR3 consists of 16 residues. After removal of 5 bases from V and 4 bases from J, the junction contained 8 bases not matched to a gene. The CDR3 here is CASSISDRVYNSPLHF. CDR3 DNA sequence: TGTGCCAGCAGCATTTCCGACAGGGTGTATAATTCACCCCTCCACTTT.

This chain uses TRBV12-3 or TRBV12-4 with TRBJ1-2; unclear D gene. Between the trimmed V and J ends, which lost 7 bases and 4 bases, there was a span of 16 bases. The CDR3 runs to 14 residues. Here the CDR3 DNA reads TGTGCCAGCAATCCCTCCGGCCCAAGCTATGGCTACACCTTC. Translated, it gives CASNPSGPSYGYTF.

This clonotype was detected once. This chain uses TRBV21-1 with TRBJ2-5; the table's D call of TRBD2 was not tested on the DNA. TRBV21-1 corresponds to a pseudogene. The CDR3 totals 15 residues. CDR3 DNA sequence: TGTGCCAGCAGCAATAGGTGCGAGGGCCAAGAGACCCAGTACTTC. It translates to CASSNRCEGQETQYF.

This clonotype was detected only once. The chain employs TRBV18 and TRBJ2-2; the D gene is possibly TRBD1 (6 bases). CDR1 is KGHSH and CDR2 is LQKENI in the germline V gene. Trimming pared 2 bases from V and 7 bases from J, leaving 14 bases between. This CDR3 has 15 residues. The CDR3 coding sequence is TGTGCCAGCTCACCATGGACAGCTCCTTACGGGGAGCTGTTTTTT. This translates into CASSPWTAPYGELFF. Filled out from reference TRBV18 and TRBJ2-2, the complete variable domain reads NAGVMQNPRHLVRRRGQEARLRCSPMKGHSHVYWYRQLPEEGLKFMVYLQKENIIDESGMPKERFSAEFPKEGPSILRIQQVVRGDSAAYFCASSPWTAPYGELFFGEGSRLTVL.

The rearrangement uses TRBV29-1 and TRBJ2-1; 8 bases line up with TRBD2. The CDR3 loop spans 14 amino acids. Per the germline V gene, CDR1 is SQVTM and CDR2 is ANQGSEA. Losses at the gene ends were 2 bases for V and 5 bases for J; bases not matched to a gene: 5. Here the CDR3 reads CSVESAGVDNEQFF. The CDR3 coding sequence is TGCAGCGTTGAATCAGCGGGGGTGGACAATGAGCAGTTCTTC.

The V and J genes are TRBV6-5 and TRBJ2-1; 10 bases map to TRBD2. This CDR3 has 15 amino acids. V lost 3 bases, J lost 9 bases, and 8 bases stayed unmatched. CDR1 and CDR2 from the germline V gene are MNHEY and SVGAGI. The CDR3 loop reads CASSYRSGGATEQFF. For the CDR3, the DNA is TGTGCCAGCAGTTATCGCAGCGGGGGGGCGACTGAGCAGTTCTTC.

The chain has TRBV7-2 and TRBJ2-7, with D tentatively TRBD2 (5 bases). Trimming left V 5 bases short and J 2 bases short, with 10 bases between. The CDR3 extends over 13 amino acids. Germline-derived CDR1 and CDR2 are SGHTA and FQGNSA. CDR3 amino acids: CASSRPGTYEQYF. The CDR3 region has the DNA TGTGCCAGCAGCCGACCGGGAACCTACGAGCAGTACTTC.

The chain couples TRBV7-2 to TRBJ2-5, with D possibly matching TRBD1 (6 bases). The DNA end is more similar to TRBJ2-4, so the J call may be wrong. Germline loops: CDR1 SGHTA, CDR2 FQGNSA. The CDR3 is 14 amino acids. This chain's CDR3 is CASSLAGHSRIQYF. DNA for the CDR3: TGTGCCAGCAGCTTAGCGGGACATTCGCGCATTCAGTACTTC.

In this sample, this clonotype turned up many times. This chain connects TRBV29-1 to TRBJ2-5; D ambiguous. The CDR3 loop spans 12 amino acids. Trimming took off 1 base at V and 1 base at J, with 4 bases between the two ends. CDR1 is SQVTM, CDR2 ANQGSEA, per germline. The CDR3 reads CSVEVVQETQYF. The CDR3 DNA is TGCAGCGTTGAAGTGGTCCAAGAGACCCAGTACTTC. Using reference TRBV29-1 and TRBJ2-5 for the parts outside the CDR3, the full variable domain is SAVISQKPSRDICQRGTSLTIQCQVDSQVTMMFWYRQQPGQSLTLIATANQGSEATYESGFVIDKFPISRPNLTFSTLTVSNMSPEDSSIYLCSVEVVQETQYFGPGTRLLVL.

The rearrangement links TRBV27 to TRBJ2-3; 7 bases map to TRBD1. Trimming at V came to 5 bases and at J to 1 base, leaving 6 bases not matched to a gene. The germline V gene has CDR1 MNHEY and CDR2 SMNVEV (reference sequence). This CDR3 spans 15 amino acids. CDR3 DNA: TGTGCCAGCAGTGCCGACAGGGACCGCACAGATACGCAGTATTTT. Amino acids: CASSADRDRTDTQYF.

The J gene is TRBJ2-3, the V gene TRBV7-2; D gene uncertain. The V and J ends lost 3 bases and 1 base respectively, with 11 bases between them. This CDR3 comprises 15 residues. The germline V gene encodes CDR1 SGHTA and CDR2 FQGNSA. The CDR3 sequence: CASSFREWGTDTQYF. In DNA, the CDR3 is TGTGCCAGCAGCTTTAGGGAATGGGGCACAGATACGCAGTATTTT.

The chain's CDR3 is CASSQELAGNRQQYF. For the CDR3, the DNA is TGCGCCAGCAGCCAAGAGCTAGCGGGGAACCGTCAGCAGTACTTC. The V and J genes are TRBV4-1 and TRBJ2-7; 9 bases line up with TRBD2. J was trimmed by 8 bases and V by 0 bases; bases with no gene match: 8. The CDR3 length is 15 residues. The germline V gene encodes CDR1 MGHRA and CDR2 YSYEKL.

The rearrangement joins TRBV6-2 or TRBV6-3 to TRBJ2-4; D is possibly TRBD1 (6 bases). Trimming cost V 8 bases and J 0 bases, with 14 bases left between them. CDR1 MNHEY and CDR2 SVGEGT come from the germline V gene. CDR3 size: 15 residues. CDR3 in amino acids: CASETGPPAKNIQYF. As DNA, the CDR3 is TGTGCCAGCGAAACAGGGCCCCCAGCCAAAAACATTCAGTACTTC.

The chain has TRBV5-5 and TRBJ2-1, with 8 bases matching TRBD2. The V segment lost 3 bases and the J segment 5 bases; nucleotides outside the gene matches: 7. Germline values: CDR1 SGHKS, CDR2 YYEKEE (reference sequence). The CDR3 covers 15 residues. For the CDR3, the DNA is TGTGCCAGCAGCTCTTCGGGACTAGAGAACAATGAGCAGTTCTTC. The encoded protein is CASSSSGLENNEQFF. Variable domain in full (rest from reference TRBV5-5 and TRBJ2-1): DAGVTQSPTHLIKTRGQQVTLRCSPISGHKSVSWYQQVLGQGPQFIFQYYEKEERGRGNFPDRFSARQFPNYSSELNVNALLLGDSALYLCASSSSGLENNEQFFGPGTRLTVL.

This clonotype has a single count. This chain joins TRBV15 and TRBJ2-1; 9 bases match TRBD1. With 1 base clipped from V and 4 bases from J, the junction kept 2 bases outside the gene matches. CDR1 and CDR2 (germline): LNHNV, YYDKDF (reference sequence). The CDR3 extends over 15 amino acids. CDR3 nucleotide sequence: TGTGCCACCAGCAGAGTTGGACAGGGGTACAATGAGCAGTTCTTC. Translation gives CATSRVGQGYNEQFF.

The chain couples TRBV7-2 to TRBJ1-2, with D possibly being TRBD1 (6 bases). Trimming pared 5 bases from V and 4 bases from J, leaving 26 bases between. This CDR3 region has 18 residues. Germline CDR1 SGHTA, CDR2 FQGNSA. For the CDR3, the DNA is TGTGCCAGCAGCCACGGGGGGACACTAAGAAGTAGGGGCTATGGCTACACCTTC. Amino acids: CASSHGGTLRSRGYGYTF.

This clonotype was seen only a few times. This chain uses TRBV20-1 with TRBJ1-5, with D perhaps TRBD1 (5 bases). V lost 5 bases, J lost 4 bases, and 15 bases lay in between. The CDR3 has 14 amino acids. From germline, CDR1 is DFQATT and CDR2 SNEGSKA (reference sequence). The CDR3 bases are TGCAGTGCTGGGGACGCTGAACCGAATCAGCCCCAGCATTTT. This translates into CSAGDAEPNQPQHF.

V usage is TRBV2 and J usage is TRBJ1-6; 9 bases agree with TRBD1. Germline V gives CDR1 SNHLY, CDR2 FYNNEI. V shed 6 bases and J 14 bases; nucleotides not matched to a gene: 8. This CDR3 is 13 amino acids long. CDR3 in DNA: TGTGCCAGCAGCGCAGGACAGGGGCAATCCCTCCACTTT. Amino acids: CASSAGQGQSLHF.

This clonotype was detected a few times. The chain recombines TRBV6-5 with TRBJ1-6; tentative D call: TRBD1 (5 bases). The CDR3 sequence is 14 residues long. V lost 2 bases, J lost 7 bases, and 9 bases lay in between. In germline, CDR1 is MNHEY, CDR2 SVGAGI. DNA of the CDR3: TGTGCCAGCAGTTACGGGGGGTCAAATTCACCCCTCCACTTT. Amino acid sequence: CASSYGGSNSPLHF.

This clonotype was observed a handful of times. The chain joins TRBV20-1 to TRBJ1-3; D not resolved. The CDR3 covers 13 residues. The germline V and J ends were trimmed by 2 bases and 3 bases, with 8 bases remaining between them. Germline-derived CDR1 and CDR2 are DFQATT and SNEGSKA (reference sequence). CDR3 sequence: CSARPWGGNTIYF. The CDR3 bases are TGCAGTGCTAGACCCTGGGGTGGAAACACCATATATTTT.

In its sample, this clonotype was seen many times. The chain has TRBV3-1 and TRBJ2-5, with D maybe TRBD2 (6 bases). The CDR3 runs 16 residues. CDR1 and CDR2 (germline): LGHDT, YNNKEL (reference sequence). The ends were cut back, 1 base at V and 2 bases at J, with 14 bases in the middle. CDR3 region: CASSQGRTTTQETQYF. The CDR3 DNA follows: TGTGCCAGCAGCCAAGGCAGGACTACAACACAAGAGACCCAGTACTTC.

This clonotype was counted only a few times. The chain joins TRBV10-3 to TRBJ1-2, with 7 bases fitting TRBD1. Germline CDR1 reads ENHRY; CDR2 reads SYGVKD. The CDR3 consists of 13 residues. Trimming removed 9 bases from V and 5 bases from J; junction bases left unmatched: 9. The CDR3 coding sequence is TGTGCCATTCAAACCGGGACAGTATATGGCTACACCTTC. Translating it yields CAIQTGTVYGYTF.

This clonotype came up many times. The chain recombines TRBV20-1 with TRBJ1-2; TRBD1 matches 10 bases. V was pared by 4 bases and J by 4 bases, with 3 bases of the junction left unmatched. Germline CDR1 and CDR2: DFQATT and SNEGSKA (reference sequence). This CDR3 contains 13 residues. CDR3 loop: CSAMDRGTYGYTF. Here the CDR3 DNA reads TGCAGTGCTATGGACAGGGGGACCTATGGCTACACCTTC.